These 28 T cell receptor beta chains originate from one sample sequenced in a study of blood T cells in healthy people across ages. Sample-barcoded 5' priming and a J-beta primer mix drove a second PCR of about 7 to 12 cycles. Each CDR3 protein is one row after TCRdb ran MiXCR on the 5' RACE reads. In the table there are approximately 800,000 distinct CDR3 sequences, about 55% of which are singletons. The sequencing sample was made of blood. The source of these receptors is a man older than 75 in good health.

The J gene is TRBJ2-1, the V gene TRBV12-3 or TRBV12-4; TRBD1 or TRBD2 may be the D gene (5 bases each). The V end lost 6 bases, the J end lost 0 bases, and 18 bases lay between the germline ends. The CDR3 totals 17 residues. The CDR3 DNA sequence: TGTGCCAGCAGCCATCACCGGGGCGGAAGCTCCTACAATGAGCAGTTCTTC. The encoded protein is CASSHHRGGSSYNEQFF.

This clonotype is a singleton in its sample. CDR3 sequence reads: CSVVLGDTSSGNTIYF. DNA of the CDR3: TGCAGCGTTGTGCTCGGGGACACAAGCTCTGGAAACACCATATATTTT. J is TRBJ1-3 and V is TRBV29-1; weak D call: TRBD1 (6 bases). Between the trimmed V and J ends, which lost 4 bases and 0 bases, there was a span of 16 bases. CDR1 SQVTM and CDR2 ANQGSEA come from the germline V gene. CDR3 length: 16 amino acids.

CDR3 nucleotides: TGTGCCAGCAGCTTAGGGGGACTAGCGGGAACCTACAATGAGCAGTTCTTC. Protein product: CASSLGGLAGTYNEQFF. The chain couples TRBV7-9 to TRBJ2-1, with 13 bases fitting TRBD2. J was trimmed by 2 bases and V by 1 base; bases with no gene match: 2. Germline CDR1 reads SEHNR; CDR2 reads FQNEAQ (reference sequence). The CDR3 is 17 amino acids.

The sample holds a few counts of this clonotype. The CDR3 reads CASSLAIGGQGYTF. As DNA, the CDR3 is TGTGCCAGCAGCTTAGCTATAGGGGGGCAAGGCTACACCTTC. V and J are TRBV7-2 and TRBJ1-2; D is perhaps TRBD1 (6 bases). Trimming pared 0 bases from V and 8 bases from J, leaving 13 bases between. Per the germline V gene, CDR1 is SGHTA and CDR2 is FQGNSA. The CDR3 spans 14 residues.

The chain couples TRBV20-1 to TRBJ2-1; perhaps TRBD2 as D (6 bases). From germline, CDR1 is DFQATT and CDR2 SNEGSKA (reference sequence). Trimming took off 6 bases at V and 0 bases at J, with 18 bases between the two ends. The CDR3 contains 16 residues. Here the CDR3 DNA reads TGCAGTGCAGCACCCGTCTCGCGGGACTCCTACAATGAGCAGTTCTTC. Translating gives CSAAPVSRDSYNEQFF.

The V and J genes are TRBV2 and TRBJ2-1, with TRBD1 matching over 7 bases. Germline-derived CDR1 and CDR2 are SNHLY and FYNNEI. The CDR3 runs 13 residues. Unmatched junction bases numbered 7, after V lost 8 bases and J lost 6 bases. The CDR3 here is CASPGTEVNEQFF. CDR3 sequence (DNA): TGTGCCAGCCCCGGGACAGAAGTCAATGAGCAGTTCTTC. The full variable domain, rest sourced from reference TRBV2 and TRBJ2-1, is EPEVTQTPSHQVTQMGQEVILRCVPISNHLYFYWYRQILGQKVEFLVSFYNNEISEKSEIFDDQFSVERPDGSNFTLKIRSTKLEDSAMYFCASPGTEVNEQFFGPGTRLTVL.

This clonotype was picked up a small number of times. J is TRBJ2-7 and V is TRBV12-3 or TRBV12-4, with 9 positions matching TRBD1. With 5 bases clipped from V and 7 bases from J, the junction kept 9 bases outside the gene matches. The CDR3 is 14 amino acids. The CDR3 spells CASSQRTGVGEQYF. CDR3 nucleotide sequence: TGTGCCAGCAGTCAACGGACAGGGGTCGGGGAGCAGTACTTC.

This chain connects TRBV15 to TRBJ2-7, with D possibly matching TRBD2 (6 bases). Trimming shortened V by 3 bases and J by 2 bases, and 8 bases separated the two germline ends. The CDR3 loop spans 13 amino acids. Germline V gene data show CDR1 as LNHNV and CDR2 as YYDKDF (reference sequence). The CDR3 region is CATSREGPYEQYF. CDR3 in DNA: TGTGCCACCAGCAGGGAGGGTCCCTACGAGCAGTACTTC.

The chain joins TRBV11-2 to TRBJ2-5; tentative D call: TRBD2 (5 bases). Germline V gene data show CDR1 as SGHAT and CDR2 as FQNNGV. Trimming removed 5 bases at V and 5 bases at J, with 18 bases between. CDR3 length: 15 amino acids. The CDR3 loop reads CASSRVSGSRETQYF. The CDR3 nucleotides are TGTGCCAGCAGCCGCGTTTCGGGGAGTAGGGAGACCCAGTACTTC.

This clonotype was picked up a small number of times. The V call is TRBV29-1, the J call TRBJ2-7; D perhaps matches TRBD1 (5 bases). CDR1 and CDR2 from the germline V gene are SQVTM and ANQGSEA. Trimming left V 5 bases short and J 5 bases short, with 16 bases between. The CDR3 length is 13 residues. The CDR3 DNA follows: TGCAGCGTTCACGGTCAGGGTGTGAACGAGCAGTACTTC. Encoded protein: CSVHGQGVNEQYF.

V gene TRBV2 combines with J gene TRBJ2-3; TRBD2 aligns across 11 bases. Germline-derived CDR1 and CDR2 are SNHLY and FYNNEI. CDR3 length: 16 amino acids. Trimming removed 5 bases from V and 4 bases from J; junction bases left unmatched: 8. CDR3 DNA: TGTGCCAGCAGTCGCGGGACGACTAGCGGGGCAGATACGCAGTATTTT. Translating gives CASSRGTTSGADTQYF.

V is TRBV6-1 and J is TRBJ2-5; perhaps TRBD2 as D (5 bases). Per the germline V gene, CDR1 is MNHNS and CDR2 is SASEGT. Trimming took 2 bases from V and 4 from J, leaving 17 bases between them. CDR3 length: 16 residues. CDR3 region: CASSEMEASNGETQYF. The CDR3 bases are TGTGCCAGCAGTGAAATGGAGGCTTCCAACGGAGAGACCCAGTACTTC.

V usage is TRBV6-4 and J usage is TRBJ1-2, with unresolved D. Germline values: CDR1 MRHNA, CDR2 SNTAGT. The CDR3 is 15 amino acids. The germline V and J ends were trimmed by 6 bases and 2 bases, with 16 bases remaining between them. The CDR3 DNA reads as TGTGCCAGCAGCGCCTTAGGGAGCTCAAACTATGGCTACACCTTC. As protein: CASSALGSSNYGYTF.

V usage is TRBV5-1 and J usage is TRBJ2-5, with D maybe TRBD2 (5 bases). The CDR3 is 14 residues long. Germline V gene data show CDR1 as SGHRS and CDR2 as YFSETQ. The V end was cut by 4 bases, the J end by 1 base, with 11 bases between. As DNA, the CDR3 is TGCGCCAGCAGCAACGGGAACAGCCAAGAGACCCAGTACTTC. Its translation is CASSNGNSQETQYF.

This sequence joins TRBV20-1 and TRBJ2-7; a weak D match, TRBD2 (6 bases). The CDR3 loop spans 14 amino acids. Germline V CDR1 and CDR2: DFQATT, SNEGSKA (reference sequence). Trimming removed 4 bases at V and 2 bases at J, with 15 bases between. The CDR3 DNA reads as TGCAGTGCTATCCCCTCGACTAGTACCTACGAGCAGTACTTC. Amino acids: CSAIPSTSTYEQYF.

The rearrangement links TRBV6-2 or TRBV6-3 to TRBJ1-5; a possible D gene is TRBD1 (5 bases). Germline V lookup: CDR1 MNHEY, CDR2 SVGEGT. The germline V and J ends were trimmed by 5 bases and 6 bases, with 8 bases remaining between them. The CDR3 runs 12 residues. The CDR3 DNA sequence: TGTGCCAGCAGTGAGGGGATTCAGCCCCAGCATTTT. Translation: CASSEGIQPQHF.

The chain combines TRBV24-1 with TRBJ2-6; tentatively, D is TRBD1 or TRBD2 (6 bases each). The V gene lost 7 bases and the J gene lost 2 bases, with 8 bases spanning the gap. Germline V gives CDR1 KGHDR, CDR2 SFDVKD. This CDR3 region has 14 residues. As DNA, the CDR3 is TGTGCCACCAGCGGGGGCACTGGGGCCAACGTCCTGACTTTC. It yields the protein CATSGGTGANVLTF.

This sequence joins TRBV29-1 and TRBJ1-2, with 8 bases fitting TRBD1. V was pared by 4 bases and J by 4 bases, with 14 bases of the junction left unmatched. Germline CDR1 SQVTM, CDR2 ANQGSEA. The length of the CDR3 is 16 residues. In DNA form, the CDR3 reads TGCAGCGTTGTTTCTATGGACAGGGCGGTGAGCTATGGCTACACCTTC. It encodes CSVVSMDRAVSYGYTF.

About this clonotype itself: One base away lies a much larger clone, so this may be a sequencing read error. The gene calls are TRBV4-2 and TRBJ2-1, with D perhaps assigned TRBD1 or TRBD2 (5 bases each). TRBJ2-7 explains the end of the DNA better; the J call may be wrong. The CDR3 loop spans 15 amino acids. CDR1 is LGHNA, CDR2 YNFKEQ, per germline. The DNA for the CDR3 is TGTGCCAGCAGCCAAGTTGGGGACGGATACAATGAGCAGTACTTC. Translated, it gives CASSQVGDGYNEQYF.

The chain is built from TRBV5-5 and TRBJ2-7; D is ambiguous. Between the trimmed V and J ends, which lost 1 base and 1 base, there was a span of 12 bases. Germline V CDR1 and CDR2: SGHKS, YYEKEE (reference sequence). This CDR3 is 15 amino acids long. The CDR3 here is CASSLLRLRSYEQYF. Written as DNA, the CDR3 is TGTGCCAGCAGCTTGTTAAGGCTTCGATCCTACGAGCAGTACTTC.

This chain connects TRBV24-1 to TRBJ2-7; 9 bases align to TRBD2. CDR3 length: 16 residues. Losses at the gene ends were 4 bases for V and 2 bases for J; bases not matched to a gene: 8. From germline, CDR1 is KGHDR and CDR2 SFDVKD. CDR3 nucleotide sequence: TGTGCCACCAGTGACCCGTCGCGGGAGGGGACCTACGAGCAGTACTTC. It codes for CATSDPSREGTYEQYF.

The chain recombines TRBV20-1 with TRBJ2-5; D is perhaps TRBD1 or TRBD2 (5 bases each). This CDR3 spans 17 amino acids. Germline V gene sequence: CDR1 DFQATT, CDR2 SNEGSKA (reference sequence). Trimming removed 6 bases from V and 2 bases from J, with 25 bases in between. CDR3 nucleotides: TGCAGTGCAATCCCCTGGGGCGCCGGGGTTCTACAAGAGACCCAGTACTTC. Its protein product is CSAIPWGAGVLQETQYF.

This clonotype has more than one count but fewer than ten. The chain uses TRBV7-2 and TRBJ1-2, with D uncertain. Trimming took 1 base from V and 6 from J, leaving 6 bases between them. The CDR3 extends over 12 amino acids. Germline values: CDR1 SGHTA, CDR2 FQGNSA. The CDR3, as DNA: TGTGCCAGCAGCTTAGGTTGGGATGGCTACACCTTC. Its translation is CASSLGWDGYTF.

The count of this clonotype is one. The rearrangement links TRBV7-6 to TRBJ2-7; D remains ambiguous. Germline CDR1 reads SGHVS; CDR2 reads FNYEAQ. The CDR3 is made up of 13 amino acids. Trimming left V 3 bases short and J 3 bases short, with 9 bases between. The CDR3 DNA reads TGTGCCAGCAGCTTTTTAGGGAACTACGAGCAGTACTTC. Protein: CASSFLGNYEQYF.

The V and J genes are TRBV12-3 or TRBV12-4 and TRBJ1-4, with a weak D call TRBD1 (5 bases). V was trimmed by 4 bases and J by 10 bases, leaving 16 bases between them. This CDR3 has 14 amino acids. The CDR3 loop is CASSSGTAAGKLFF. The DNA of the CDR3 is TGTGCCAGCAGTTCGGGGACGGCCGCGGGAAAACTGTTTTTT.

This clonotype was counted many times. The chain uses TRBV14 and TRBJ2-7, with D possibly TRBD2 on 5 matching bases. The CDR3 loop spans 14 amino acids. CDR1 is SGHDN and CDR2 is FVKESK in the germline V gene. V was trimmed by 1 base and J by 3 bases, leaving 10 bases between them. CDR3 nucleotide sequence: TGTGCCAGCAGCCAAGGTCTAGCAGTCTACGAGCAGTACTTC. It specifies CASSQGLAVYEQYF. Full variable domain (outside the CDR3, taken from reference TRBV14 and TRBJ2-7): EAGVTQFPSHSVIEKGQTVTLRCDPISGHDNLYWYRRVMGKEIKFLLHFVKESKQDESGMPNNRFLAERTGGTYSTLKVQPAELEDSGVYFCASSQGLAVYEQYFGPGTRLTVT.

This clonotype was picked up one time. This chain links TRBV20-1 with TRBJ2-7; 7 bases are shared with TRBD2. The CDR3 contains 13 residues. CDR1 is DFQATT, CDR2 SNEGSKA, per germline (reference sequence). V lost 6 bases, J lost 5 bases, and 10 bases stayed unmatched. The CDR3 DNA reads TGCAGTGCCCACGGCGGGAGAGTGAACGAGCAGTACTTC. It codes for CSAHGGRVNEQYF.

V usage is TRBV12-3 or TRBV12-4 and J usage is TRBJ1-6; TRBD1 aligns across 8 bases. The junction had 7 bases not matched to a gene; V was cut back by 6 bases and J by 9 bases. This CDR3 comprises 14 residues. The CDR3 DNA reads as TGTGCCAGCAGGGGGACAGGCGTGAGTTCACCCCTCCACTTT. This encodes CASRGTGVSSPLHF.